The rows below give T cell receptor beta chains drawn from one sample of a study of CD8 T cells in ankylosing spondylitis. TCRdb passed the 5' RACE reads through MiXCR, listing each CDR3 protein once. This table holds about 220,000 distinct CDR3 sequences, more than 5.5% found once. The source material was blood, either unsorted or a sorted T cell fraction (not recorded which). These receptors were obtained from a male donor with ankylosing spondylitis. The conserved cysteine and the conserved F or W are not part of the CDR3 here.

v_gene	j_gene	CDR3aa
TRBV4-3	TRBJ2-7	ASSHITSGIYEQY
TRBV7-2	TRBJ2-7	ASSLAGTTYEQY
TRBV7-2	TRBJ2-5	ASSGAGTGKMETQY
TRBV11-2	TRBJ2-5	ASSLDPPETQY
TRBV6-1	TRBJ1-6	ASRDRLAYVNSPLH
TRBV2	TRBJ1-1	ASSDYQGDTEAF
TRBV6-6	TRBJ2-6	ASSYPPTTRDTTRSGANVLT
TRBV19	TRBJ1-1	ASNQGTNTEAF
TRBV5-6	TRBJ2-1	ASSLRNEQF
TRBV5-1	TRBJ2-3	ASSLFLAGGSTDTQY
TRBV6-2/TRBV6-3	TRBJ2-1	ASSYSSGALYNEQF
TRBV7-6	TRBJ1-1	ASSLGPSGGKMNTEAF
TRBV6-5	TRBJ2-5	ASSYWEDGTQY
TRBV2	TRBJ2-5	ASRDGIQETQY
TRBV12-3/TRBV12-4	TRBJ2-1	ARSLALMGTPPGGEQF
TRBV20-1	TRBJ1-6	SAREDRGSYNSPLH
TRBV20-1	TRBJ2-1	SARPARQGYNEQF
TRBV14	TRBJ1-1	ASSPGGEAF
TRBV6-5	TRBJ2-7	ASSYSTATRAGALDEQY
TRBV5-6	TRBJ1-6	ASSPTGYNSPLH
TRBV7-3	TRBJ2-1	ASSLKGSGVDEQF
TRBV6-2/TRBV6-3	TRBJ2-3	ASSKTSGGTDTQY
TRBV4-2	TRBJ1-2	ASSQAPQGGYT
TRBV27	TRBJ2-7	ASSTGQGPYEQY
TRBV28	TRBJ2-3	ASSSVISGGYTDTQY
TRBV4-1	TRBJ2-7	ASTRGDGSYEQY
TRBV10-3	TRBJ1-6	AISGDETSSSPLH
TRBV10-3	TRBJ2-1	AISLAGGPYEQF
TRBV6-2/TRBV6-3	TRBJ2-7	ASSYLGPQN
TRBV18	TRBJ2-3	ASSPGTTSTDTQY
TRBV6-1	TRBJ2-7	ASNGGVSYEQY
TRBV7-8	TRBJ2-5	ASSLDAGELETQY
TRBV10-3	TRBJ1-5	AISDEEGGKPQH
TRBV5-1	TRBJ2-1	ASSFGRDEPYNEQF
TRBV29-1	TRBJ1-1	SVGEGTNTEAF
TRBV12-3/TRBV12-4	TRBJ1-2	ASSPWVHYGYT
TRBV20-1	TRBJ2-7	SARSPLSQHEQY
TRBV6-2/TRBV6-3	TRBJ2-3	ASGIAGEADTQY
TRBV29-1	TRBJ1-3	SVDPGTGNTIY
TRBV24-1	TRBJ2-2	ATSERGGRAGELF
TRBV28	TRBJ1-1	ASKGTGVNTEAF
TRBV4-1	TRBJ2-3	ASSQQGASSTDTQY
TRBV11-2	TRBJ2-3	ASSLGLAGGRTDTQY
TRBV5-6	TRBJ2-4	ASSRSGWAKNIQY
TRBV2	TRBJ2-1	ASSESGGAYEQF
TRBV4-3	TRBJ2-7	ASSQDRGEQY
TRBV29-1	TRBJ2-1	SVEIAGYNEQF
TRBV16	TRBJ1-1	ASSQFTADEAF
TRBV7-9	TRBJ1-2	ASSLVDSANYGYT
TRBV7-9	TRBJ1-5	ASSFQGGSNQPQH
TRBV9	TRBJ2-1	ASSAYPGQGYEQF
TRBV7-8	TRBJ2-1	ASSSMTSDPEQF
TRBV20-1	TRBJ2-5	SASGGRGLDPWTQY
TRBV5-5	TRBJ1-4	ASSLGDRNEKLF
TRBV11-2	TRBJ2-5	ASSPTGTTEETQY